The 4 T cell receptor beta chains listed next were all sequenced from one sample in a study of blood T cell repertoires in COVID-19. Assay: immunoSEQ multiplex PCR; the TCRdb copy retains only in-frame clones and omits some. The sample carries more than 85,000 clones, about nine tenths recorded once. Sequenced material: peripheral blood. These receptor sequences come from a human donor in a cohort sampled during active COVID-19.

The chain links TRBV19 to TRBJ1-6; a possible D gene is TRBD1 (5 bases). The V and J ends lost 11 bases and 9 bases respectively, with 17 bases between them. The CDR3 is made up of 13 amino acids. The germline gives CDR1 LNHDA, CDR2 SQIVND (reference sequence). The CDR3 DNA reads TGTGCCTCTGCACAGGAGTTCAGTTCACCCCTCCACTTT. Its protein is CASAQEFSSPLHF. The full variable domain, rest sourced from reference TRBV19 and TRBJ1-6, is DGGITQSPKYLFRKEGQNVTLSCEQNLNHDAMYWYRQDPGQGLRLIYYSQIVNDFQKGDIAEGYSVSREKKESFPLTVTSAQKNPTAFYLCASAQEFSSPLHFGNGTRLTVT.

This rearrangement joins TRBV7-2 to TRBJ2-7, with D tentatively TRBD2 (6 bases). CDR1 and CDR2 from the germline V gene are SGHTA and FQGNSA. The V gene lost 5 bases and the J gene lost 0 bases, with 14 bases spanning the gap. This CDR3 region has 15 residues. For the CDR3, the DNA is TGTGCCAGCAGCGCCTACCCTAGCGCCTCCTACGAGCAGTACTTC. Its translation: CASSAYPSASYEQYF.

The V and J genes are TRBV5-6 and TRBJ2-3; 10 nucleotides align to TRBD1. The CDR3 has 16 residues. After removal of 0 bases from V and 5 bases from J, the junction contained 6 bases not matched to a gene. Germline-derived CDR1 and CDR2 are SGHDT and YYEEEE. For the CDR3, the DNA is TGTGCCAGCAGCTTGGGACCGGGACAGGGGATAGATACGCAGTATTTT. Protein product: CASSLGPGQGIDTQYF.

This clone was observed a single time. V usage is TRBV7-9 and J usage is TRBJ1-4; 7 nucleotides line up with TRBD1. Germline V CDR1 and CDR2: SEHNR, FQNEAQ (reference sequence). The CDR3 totals 15 residues. V lost 1 base, J lost 5 bases, and 4 bases stayed unmatched. CDR3 residues: CASSLDRGVNEKLFF. The CDR3 DNA is TGTGCCAGCAGCTTAGACAGGGGAGTCAATGAAAAACTGTTTTTT.